This T cell receptor beta chain was sequenced in a study of OX40 agonist ivuxolimab in advanced cancers. Across the study: As their treatment, patients were administered ivuxolimab, an agonistic anti-OX40 (CD134) antibody. Therapy given before enrollment (anti-PD-1, anti-PD-L1 or anti-CTLA-4) was allowed, and 40% had some. The dose-escalation group included hepatocellular carcinoma, melanoma, renal cell carcinoma and head and neck cancer.

The protocol was immunoSEQ multiplex PCR, while the TCRdb copy is restricted to in-frame clones and leaves out a portion. The sample lists around 56,000 clones; roughly four fifths were seen once. Regarding this clone: Its antigen is as yet unknown.

V was trimmed by 4 bases and J by 0 bases, leaving 16 bases between them. The CDR3 contains 18 residues. Germline lookup yields CDR1 SGHAT and CDR2 FQNNGV. Findings and caveats of the study: Relative to CD4+ cells, CD8+ T cells on average had more expanded clones.

The TCR sequence derives from an adult with an advanced solid tumor such as melanoma, head and neck, liver or kidney cancer. The source was CD4+ or CD8+ T cells sorted from blood, collected in a trial of the OX40 agonist ivuxolimab. J is TRBJ1-6 and V is TRBV11-2; tentatively, D is TRBD1 (6 bases). Written as DNA, the CDR3 is TGTGCCAGCAGCTCCCCCGGAGGACAGAGCTCCTATAATTCACCCCTCCACTTT. Translating gives CASSSPGGQSSYNSPLHF.